This TCR beta chain derives from a study of CD8 T cells in ankylosing spondylitis. Study outcomes and limitations: Some motif variants were previously reported in reactive arthritis synovial fluid and blood. Made up of eight highly homologous variants, a TCR beta motif appeared characteristic of ankylosing spondylitis blood.

Quantitative 5'-RACE with molecular barcodes produced the TCR beta libraries. TCRdb reanalysed the 5' RACE reads using MiXCR and keeps one entry per CDR3 protein. This repertoire shows more than 600,000 distinct CDR3 sequences, around 17% found once; its top ten account for roughly a fifth. A few counts support this clonotype. Its specificity is not known. Germline V CDR1 and CDR2: LNHNV, YYDKDF (reference sequence). V trimming: 5 bases; J trimming: 5 bases; junction bases outside the gene matches: 13. This CDR3 is 17 amino acids long. This sequence originates from a male donor with ankylosing spondylitis. The sample was blood, either unsorted or a sorted T cell fraction (not recorded which). J is TRBJ2-5 and V is TRBV15, with TRBD1 matching over 11 bases. The CDR3 DNA sequence: TGTGCCACCAGCCCAGCCACCCCCGGGACAGGGGGTGAGACCCAGTACTTC. Protein sequence: CATSPATPGTGGETQYF.